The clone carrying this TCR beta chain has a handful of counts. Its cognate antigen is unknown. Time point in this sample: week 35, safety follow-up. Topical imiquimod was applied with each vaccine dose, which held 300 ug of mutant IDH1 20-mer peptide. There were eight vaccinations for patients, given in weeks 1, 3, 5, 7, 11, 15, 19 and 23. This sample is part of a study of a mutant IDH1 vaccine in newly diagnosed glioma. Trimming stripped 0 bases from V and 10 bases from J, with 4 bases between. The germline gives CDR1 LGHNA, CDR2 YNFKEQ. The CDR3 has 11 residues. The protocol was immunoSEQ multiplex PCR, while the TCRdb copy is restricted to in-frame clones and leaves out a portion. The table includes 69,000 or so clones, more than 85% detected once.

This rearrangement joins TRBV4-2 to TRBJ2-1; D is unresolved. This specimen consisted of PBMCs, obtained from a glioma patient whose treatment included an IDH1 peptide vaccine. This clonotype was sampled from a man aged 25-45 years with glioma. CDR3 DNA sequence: TGTGCCAGCAGCCAAGAGGGAGAGCAGTTCTTC. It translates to CASSQEGEQFF.